Shown below are 32 T cell receptor beta chains from a single sample sequenced in a study of technical replicates of blood from a handful of donors. Clones were read by immunoSEQ multiplex PCR, and TCRdb kept only the in-frame ones, dropping some. The sample includes roughly 15,000 clones, roughly 87% seen only once; the top ten take around 12%. Sample: PBMCs. The source of these receptors is a human donor in good health.

This chain links TRBV9 with TRBJ2-5; D might be TRBD2 (5 bases). Per the germline V gene, CDR1 is SGDLS and CDR2 is YYNGEE. The V end was cut by 0 bases, the J end by 0 bases, with 9 bases between. This CDR3 has 15 residues. The CDR3 sequence is CASSVEDFYQETQYF. The CDR3 DNA follows: TGTGCCAGCAGCGTAGAGGACTTTTACCAAGAGACCCAGTACTTC. Together with reference TRBV9 and TRBJ2-5, the CDR3 gives the full variable domain: DSGVTQTPKHLITATGQRVTLRCSPRSGDLSVYWYQQSLDQGLQFLIQYYNGEERAKGNILERFSAQQFPDLHSELNLSSLELGDSALYFCASSVEDFYQETQYFGPGTRLLVL.

The chain combines TRBV10-2 with TRBJ1-3; D uncertain. CDR1 WSHSY and CDR2 SAAADI come from the germline V gene. The V gene lost 5 bases and the J gene lost 0 bases, with 5 bases spanning the gap. The CDR3 spans 13 residues. CDR3 bases: TGCGCCAGCAGTCGGGACTCTGGAAACACCATATATTTT. Translated, it gives CASSRDSGNTIYF.

The chain couples TRBV7-3 to TRBJ2-3; tentative D call: TRBD2 (6 bases). Looked up from germline, CDR1 is SGHTA and CDR2 is FQGTGA. The CDR3 contains 13 residues. The ends were cut back, 4 bases at V and 8 bases at J, with 13 bases in the middle. The CDR3 bases are TGTGCCAGCAGCTCTACGGGAGACAGTACGCAGTATTTT. Its protein is CASSSTGDSTQYF. Based on the CDR3 plus reference TRBV7-3 and TRBJ2-3, the full variable domain is GAGVSQTPSNKVTEKGKYVELRCDPISGHTALYWYRQSLGQGPEFLIYFQGTGAADDSGLPNDRFFAVRPEGSVSTLKIQRTERGDSAVYLCASSSTGDSTQYFGPGTRLTVL.

V usage is TRBV11-2 and J usage is TRBJ2-7, with 14 bases that match TRBD2. This CDR3 is built from 16 residues. Per the germline V gene, CDR1 is SGHAT and CDR2 is FQNNGV. V trimming: 3 bases; J trimming: 7 bases; junction bases outside the gene matches: 8. CDR3 loop: CASSLTGTSGSGEQYF. Written as DNA, the CDR3 is TGTGCCAGCAGCTTGACCGGGACTAGCGGGAGCGGAGAGCAGTACTTC.

This chain joins TRBV28 and TRBJ1-3, with 7 positions matching TRBD1. V lost 5 bases to trimming and J lost 0 bases; unmatched junction nucleotides: 4. The germline V gene has CDR1 MDHEN and CDR2 SYDVKM. This CDR3 spans 15 amino acids. The CDR3 nucleotides are TGTGCCAGCAGTACACAGGGGCGCTCTGGAAACACCATATATTTT. It specifies CASSTQGRSGNTIYF.

The chain recombines TRBV7-9 with TRBJ1-2; D is uncertain. The CDR3 loop spans 14 amino acids. Germline CDR1 and CDR2: SEHNR and FQNEAQ (reference sequence). Trimming shortened V by 1 base and J by 2 bases, and 8 bases separated the two germline ends. CDR3 coding DNA: TGTGCCAGCAGCTTAGGGGCAGGAAACTATGGCTACACCTTC. It encodes CASSLGAGNYGYTF.

The chain joins TRBV6-5 to TRBJ1-4; 11 nucleotides align to TRBD1. Losses at the gene ends were 6 bases for V and 7 bases for J; bases not matched to a gene: 7. Per germline, CDR1 MNHEY and CDR2 SVGAGI. CDR3 length equals 15 residues. The CDR3 region has the DNA TGTGCCAGCAGCCACTTGGGGACAGGGGGTGAAAAACTGTTTTTT. Its translation is CASSHLGTGGEKLFF.

This clone appeared a few times. The chain carries TRBV7-2 and TRBJ1-1; D is undetermined. Germline CDR1 reads SGHTA; CDR2 reads FQGNSA. V dropped 1 base and J dropped 2 bases, with 8 bases sitting between them. The CDR3 has 14 amino acids. CDR3 in DNA: TGTGCCAGCAGCTTAGGTAGACAAAACACTGAAGCTTTCTTT. Its translation: CASSLGRQNTEAFF.

The V call is TRBV7-3, the J call TRBJ2-3, with TRBD2 matching 7 bases. Losses at the gene ends were 2 bases for V and 1 base for J; bases not matched to a gene: 3. Looked up from germline, CDR1 is SGHTA and CDR2 is FQGTGA. The CDR3 runs 15 residues. CDR3 protein: CASSLGGSGTDTQYF. CDR3 in DNA: TGTGCCAGCAGCTTAGGCGGGAGCGGCACAGATACGCAGTATTTT. Drawing the rest from reference TRBV7-3 and TRBJ2-3, the complete variable domain is GAGVSQTPSNKVTEKGKYVELRCDPISGHTALYWYRQSLGQGPEFLIYFQGTGAADDSGLPNDRFFAVRPEGSVSTLKIQRTERGDSAVYLCASSLGGSGTDTQYFGPGTRLTVL.

This clone showed up just once. This chain uses TRBV10-3 with TRBJ2-7; D remains ambiguous. The V gene lost 0 bases and the J gene lost 3 bases, with 12 bases spanning the gap. CDR3 length: 15 amino acids. The V gene's germline CDR1 is ENHRY and CDR2 SYGVKD. This chain's CDR3 is CAISESSLRFYEQYF. CDR3 DNA: TGTGCCATCAGTGAGTCGTCACTACGATTCTACGAGCAGTACTTC.

This sequence joins TRBV29-1 and TRBJ1-1, with TRBD1 identical over 8 bases. Looked up from germline, CDR1 is SQVTM and CDR2 is ANQGSEA. The CDR3 has 15 residues. V lost 7 bases, J lost 1 base, and 11 bases stayed unmatched. The CDR3 spells CSASGQGGGNTEAFF. In DNA form, the CDR3 reads TGCAGCGCCAGCGGACAGGGCGGTGGGAACACTGAAGCTTTCTTT.

The V gene is TRBV28, the J gene TRBJ1-1, with 7 nucleotides matching TRBD1. Germline trimming cut 2 bases from V and 10 bases from J; bases unmatched to any gene: 7. The CDR3 runs 13 residues. From germline, CDR1 is MDHEN and CDR2 SYDVKM. The CDR3 DNA sequence: TGTGCCAGCAGTTTACTACAGGGGATAGGAGCTTTCTTT. Its translation is CASSLLQGIGAFF.

V usage is TRBV6-6 and J usage is TRBJ2-5; D gene ambiguous. Trimming shortened V by 2 bases and J by 1 base, and 11 bases separated the two germline ends. CDR3 length: 15 residues. CDR1 is MNHNY, CDR2 SVGAGI, per germline (reference sequence). The CDR3 loop reads CASSYLRRSQETQYF. The CDR3 DNA reads as TGTGCCAGCAGTTACCTCCGTCGGTCCCAAGAGACCCAGTACTTC.

The chain combines TRBV9 with TRBJ1-2; 7 bases line up with TRBD1. V gave up 4 bases and J gave up 4 bases; unmatched junction bases: 4. Germline CDR1 SGDLS, CDR2 YYNGEE. This CDR3 is 13 amino acids long. CDR3 residues: CASSMGQLYGYTF. The CDR3, as DNA: TGTGCCAGCAGCATGGGACAGCTCTATGGCTACACCTTC.

V and J are TRBV6-5 and TRBJ2-3, with D unresolved. CDR1 is MNHEY and CDR2 is SVGAGI in the germline V gene. The CDR3 length is 11 residues. V lost 5 bases and J lost 7, with 7 bases in between. In nucleotides, the CDR3 is TGTGCCAGCAGTACTCCGAATACGCAGTATTTT. Its protein product is CASSTPNTQYF.

V gene TRBV5-4 combines with J gene TRBJ1-2; TRBD1 agrees at 9 bases. The CDR3 consists of 13 residues. CDR1 is SGHNT and CDR2 is YYREEE in the germline V gene (reference sequence). With V trimmed by 4 bases and J by 8 bases, 6 bases remained unmatched. Here the CDR3 DNA reads TGTGCCAGCAGCGGAACAGGGGGCAAAGGCTACACCTTC. This translates into CASSGTGGKGYTF.

This clone was counted once. This chain connects TRBV27 to TRBJ2-3, with 11 bases matching TRBD2. The CDR3 spans 17 residues. The ends lost 1 base at V and 0 bases at J; junction bases unmatched: 3. The germline V gene encodes CDR1 MNHEY and CDR2 SMNVEV (reference sequence). CDR3 sequence: CASSLWASGRSTDTQYF. The CDR3, as DNA: TGTGCCAGCAGTTTATGGGCTAGCGGGAGGAGCACAGATACGCAGTATTTT.

The J gene is TRBJ2-1, the V gene TRBV11-2, with TRBD2 matching 7 bases. The junction had 14 bases not matched to a gene; V was cut back by 6 bases and J by 6 bases. Germline V gene data show CDR1 as SGHAT and CDR2 as FQNNGV. This CDR3 contains 16 residues. The CDR3 bases are TGTGCCAGCAGTCGGGAGGTCGGGCGACGGGGCAATGAGCAGTTCTTC. Encoded protein: CASSREVGRRGNEQFF.

This clone is a singleton in its sample. The CDR3 sequence: CASRRLAGGTDTQYF. The CDR3 region has the DNA TGTGCCAGTCGACGCCTAGCGGGGGGCACAGATACGCAGTATTTT. This chain connects TRBV6-1 to TRBJ2-3, with 10 positions matching TRBD2. The trim removed 9 bases at V and 1 base at J, leaving 7 bases unmatched. The CDR3 consists of 15 residues. CDR1 MNHNS and CDR2 SASEGT come from the germline V gene.

This chain joins TRBV27 and TRBJ2-1, with D possibly matching TRBD1 (6 bases). The CDR3 is 16 amino acids. CDR1 MNHEY and CDR2 SMNVEV come from the germline V gene (reference sequence). The V end was cut by 5 bases, the J end by 0 bases, with 14 bases between. Here the CDR3 reads CASSLQSTGSYNEQFF. CDR3 nucleotide sequence: TGTGCCAGCAGTCTACAGTCGACAGGCTCCTACAATGAGCAGTTCTTC.

This rearrangement joins TRBV4-1 to TRBJ1-1; D may be TRBD1 (6 bases). The CDR3 loop spans 16 amino acids. V lost 0 bases and J 3 bases, leaving 14 bases between the germline ends. Germline V CDR1 and CDR2: MGHRA, YSYEKL. In nucleotides, the CDR3 is TGCGCCAGCAGCCAAGAATTGGGCAGGGGTCACACTGAAGCTTTCTTT. Translating it yields CASSQELGRGHTEAFF.

The chain uses TRBV6-5 and TRBJ2-3; 8 positions match TRBD2. The CDR3 is 15 amino acids. V gave up 4 bases and J gave up 4 bases; unmatched junction bases: 7. Germline-derived CDR1 and CDR2 are MNHEY and SVGAGI. CDR3 residues: CASSSPGLVADTQYF. The CDR3 DNA sequence: TGTGCCAGCAGTTCGCCGGGACTAGTTGCAGATACGCAGTATTTT.

The V gene is TRBV2, the J gene TRBJ2-2; D is undetermined. Germline V CDR1 and CDR2: SNHLY, FYNNEI. V was cut by 5 bases and J by 7 bases, with 11 bases left in between. This CDR3 region has 13 residues. The CDR3 loop is CASSKLRSGELFF. The CDR3 nucleotides are TGTGCCAGCAGTAAGCTTCGGAGCGGGGAGCTGTTTTTT.

The rearrangement uses TRBV6-5 and TRBJ1-5; D remains unclear. The CDR3 has 15 residues. Germline CDR1 MNHEY, CDR2 SVGAGI. Between the trimmed V and J ends, which lost 5 bases and 3 bases, there was a span of 14 bases. The DNA for the CDR3 is TGTGCCAGCAGTCCCCAGGAGGGTACCAATCAGCCCCAGCATTTT. It yields the protein CASSPQEGTNQPQHF.

This clone was seen more than once but under ten times. V gene TRBV5-5 combines with J gene TRBJ1-1; D gene ambiguous. Germline CDR1 and CDR2: SGHKS and YYEKEE (reference sequence). V gave up 0 bases and J gave up 0 bases, with 3 bases separating them. This CDR3 has 13 residues. As DNA, the CDR3 is TGTGCCAGCAGCTTGGTAGTGAACACTGAAGCTTTCTTT. It codes for CASSLVVNTEAFF.

The CDR3 loop is CASSPPVRGRSEKLFF. In DNA, the CDR3 is TGTGCCAGCAGTCCACCCGTCAGGGGTAGAAGTGAAAAACTGTTTTTT. This chain connects TRBV28 to TRBJ1-4; weak D call: TRBD1 (6 bases). CDR1 is MDHEN and CDR2 is SYDVKM in the germline V gene. Between the trimmed V and J ends, which lost 5 bases and 7 bases, there was a span of 20 bases. The length of the CDR3 is 16 residues.

The chain combines TRBV7-6 with TRBJ2-2, with TRBD2 as a possible D gene (6 bases). The CDR3 totals 12 residues. The V end lost 6 bases, the J end lost 6 bases, and 8 bases lay between the germline ends. Germline V gives CDR1 SGHVS, CDR2 FNYEAQ. This CDR3 is CASRSSAGELFF. CDR3 coding DNA: TGTGCCAGCAGGTCTAGCGCCGGGGAGCTGTTTTTT.

This chain connects TRBV2 to TRBJ2-4; D is ambiguous. This CDR3 spans 14 amino acids. The V gene's germline CDR1 is SNHLY and CDR2 FYNNEI. V lost 5 bases to trimming and J lost 8 bases, with 16 bases between them. The DNA of the CDR3 is TGTGCCAGCAGTAATGATAGATCCGGTGACATTCAGTACTTC. Translation: CASSNDRSGDIQYF.

This rearrangement joins TRBV28 to TRBJ1-2; the D is unclear. CDR1 and CDR2 (germline): MDHEN, SYDVKM. V was shortened by 2 bases and J by 5 bases, with 15 bases between the two germline ends. CDR3 length equals 15 residues. CDR3 sequence (DNA): TGTGCCAGCAGTTTAGAGGGTCTGCCGATATATGGCTACACCTTC. Encoded protein: CASSLEGLPIYGYTF.

Only a few counts were recorded for this clone. This chain links TRBV30 with TRBJ1-2; D perhaps matches TRBD1 (5 bases). Germline V lookup: CDR1 GTSNPN, CDR2 SVGIG (reference sequence). The CDR3 totals 13 residues. Trimming left V 1 base short and J 3 bases short, with 9 bases between. The CDR3 DNA reads TGTGCCTGGAGTGAGACAGCCTACTATGGCTACACCTTC. It translates to CAWSETAYYGYTF.

The genes are TRBV2 and TRBJ2-1; a weak D match, TRBD1 (6 bases). This CDR3 comprises 15 residues. CDR1 and CDR2 from the germline V gene are SNHLY and FYNNEI. The V end was cut by 2 bases, the J end by 4 bases, with 12 bases between. The CDR3 DNA follows: TGTGCCAGCAGTGAATCAGCTAGGGGGTACAATGAGCAGTTCTTC. Translating it yields CASSESARGYNEQFF.

The V call is TRBV28, the J call TRBJ2-2; 7 bases are shared with TRBD2. Germline CDR1 is MDHEN and CDR2 is SYDVKM. The CDR3 loop spans 15 amino acids. The V and J ends lost 1 base and 5 bases, in that order; junction bases with no gene match: 4. CDR3 protein: CASSLLLGGTGELFF. DNA for the CDR3: TGTGCCAGCAGTTTATTGCTGGGGGGGACCGGGGAGCTGTTTTTT.